This T cell receptor (beta chain) was sequenced for a study of beta chain features in type 1 diabetes. Across the whole study: What patients shared with healthy donors was a similar profile of age, gender and cell yields. General observations from the study: VDJ junctions from type 1 diabetes patients carried fewer insertions and larger deletions. Shortening that was moderate but significant affected the TCRB CDR3s of Type 1 diabetes patients in all four CD4+ subsets.

There are a few counts of this clone. What it recognizes is unknown. As every portion of the isolated RNA was reverse transcribed, the sequencing read expressed TCRB transcripts. Profiled with immunoSEQ multiplex PCR; TCRdb holds only in-frame clones, not every one. The repertoire holds about 360,000 clones, with approximately 12% as singletons. Staining for CD45RO/CCR7/CD25/CD127/CD95/CD27 allowed sorting of CD4+ naive, central memory, regulatory and stem cell-like memory cells. The CDR3 sequence is 14 residues long. The V gene's germline CDR1 is LNHDA and CDR2 SQIVND (reference sequence). The V end lost 4 bases, the J end lost 5 bases, and 14 bases lay between the germline ends.

This chain joins TRBV19 and TRBJ2-5; TRBD1 is a possible D gene (6 bases). What was sequenced was naive CD4+ T cells from blood. The clonotype was recovered from a man aged 18 to 30 in good health. This chain's CDR3 is CASSSPGHWETQYF. In nucleotides, the CDR3 is TGTGCCAGTAGTAGTCCGGGACACTGGGAGACCCAGTACTTC.